These 13 T cell receptor beta chains were all obtained from the same sample, sequenced in a study of shared clonotypes between healthy human individuals. Measured with immunoSEQ multiplex PCR; TCRdb has only the in-frame clones, and not every one. Here the sample spans about 1.5 million clones, approximately 97% being singletons. The sequenced sample consisted of naive CD4+ T cells sorted from blood. Specified subset: CD45RA+ positively selected. The receptors originated from a man under 40 in good health.

The chain employs TRBV7-6 and TRBJ2-3; tentatively, D is TRBD2 (6 bases). The V end lost 1 base, the J end lost 2 bases, and 10 bases lay between the germline ends. The CDR3 is 15 amino acids. CDR1 SGHVS and CDR2 FNYEAQ come from the germline V gene. CDR3 bases: TGTGCCAGCAGCTTAGGACTAGGAAACACAGATACGCAGTATTTT. It is translated as CASSLGLGNTDTQYF. The whole variable domain, filled in from reference TRBV7-6 and TRBJ2-3, reads GAGVSQSPRYKVTKRGQDVALRCDPISGHVSLYWYRQALGQGPEFLTYFNYEAQQDKSGLPNDRFSAERPEGSISTLTIQRTEQRDSAMYRCASSLGLGNTDTQYFGPGTRLTVL.

This chain uses TRBV9 with TRBJ2-3, with 7 positions matching TRBD2. The CDR3 consists of 16 residues. J lost 1 base, V lost 2 bases, and 7 bases had no gene match. From germline, CDR1 is SGDLS and CDR2 YYNGEE. The CDR3 bases are TGTGCCAGCAGCGTCCGAACTAGCGCGGGCACAGATACGCAGTATTTT. Encoded protein: CASSVRTSAGTDTQYF. Complete variable domain (other parts from reference TRBV9 and TRBJ2-3): DSGVTQTPKHLITATGQRVTLRCSPRSGDLSVYWYQQSLDQGLQFLIQYYNGEERAKGNILERFSAQQFPDLHSELNLSSLELGDSALYFCASSVRTSAGTDTQYFGPGTRLTVL.

The J gene is TRBJ2-3, the V gene TRBV5-5, with 7 bases matching TRBD1. Germline V gene lookup returns CDR1 SGHKS and CDR2 YYEKEE (reference sequence). V dropped 1 base and J dropped 3; count of bases not matched to a gene: 5. This CDR3 has 15 amino acids. The CDR3 nucleotides read TGTGCCAGCAGCTTGATACAGGGGATGACAGATACGCAGTATTTT. It specifies CASSLIQGMTDTQYF.

This chain joins TRBV6-5 and TRBJ1-1, with 9 positions matching TRBD1. Germline CDR1 MNHEY, CDR2 SVGAGI. V lost 5 bases, J lost 0 bases, and 4 bases stayed unmatched. CDR3 length equals 15 residues. This CDR3 is CASSKGTGMNTEAFF. The CDR3 coding sequence is TGTGCCAGCAGTAAAGGGACAGGGATGAACACTGAAGCTTTCTTT.

The V call is TRBV5-4, the J call TRBJ1-1; 8 bases map to TRBD1. The V gene end was trimmed by 3 bases and the J gene end by 1 base; junction bases not matched to a gene: 5. The CDR3 loop spans 15 amino acids. Germline V CDR1 and CDR2: SGHNT, YYREEE (reference sequence). In DNA form, the CDR3 reads TGTGCCAGCAGCTGGAACAGGGGGTCGAACACTGAAGCTTTCTTT. Translating gives CASSWNRGSNTEAFF. The variable domain in full, with the rest retrieved from reference TRBV5-4 and TRBJ1-1, is ETGVTQSPTHLIKTRGQQVTLRCSSQSGHNTVSWYQQALGQGPQFIFQYYREEENGRGNFPPRFSGLQFPNYSSELNVNALELDDSALYLCASSWNRGSNTEAFFGQGTRLTVV.

The J gene is TRBJ1-1, the V gene TRBV5-4; TRBD1 is a possible D gene (5 bases). CDR1 is SGHNT, CDR2 YYREEE, per germline (reference sequence). This CDR3 has 14 amino acids. The V end was cut by 0 bases, the J end by 6 bases, with 12 bases between. Here the CDR3 reads CASSLEGRSAEAFF. CDR3 sequence (DNA): TGTGCCAGCAGCTTGGAGGGACGGTCGGCTGAAGCTTTCTTT.

The chain links TRBV7-6 to TRBJ2-7; weak D call: TRBD2 (6 bases). CDR1 SGHVS and CDR2 FNYEAQ come from the germline V gene. The V end was cut by 5 bases, the J end by 0 bases, with 23 bases between. The CDR3 covers 18 residues. CDR3 residues: CASSLRAPGTLNSYEQYF. The DNA of the CDR3 is TGTGCCAGCAGCCTTAGGGCCCCCGGGACTCTAAACTCCTACGAGCAGTACTTC.

The chain links TRBV14 to TRBJ2-6; TRBD2 is a possible D gene (8 bases). Trimming cost V 9 bases and J 3 bases, with 24 bases left between them. Germline CDR1 is SGHDN and CDR2 is FVKESK. The CDR3 is 18 amino acids. CDR3 protein: CASPRRGREDYGANVLTF. The CDR3 DNA sequence: TGTGCCAGTCCACGGAGGGGGCGGGAGGACTATGGGGCCAACGTCCTGACTTTC.

The V gene is TRBV10-3, the J gene TRBJ1-2; D is uncertain. Per the germline V gene, CDR1 is ENHRY and CDR2 is SYGVKD. The CDR3 extends over 13 amino acids. V was cut by 10 bases and J by 10 bases, with 22 bases left in between. CDR3 sequence: CATHLGSESDYTF. For the CDR3, the DNA is TGTGCCACCCACCTGGGCAGTGAAAGTGACTACACCTTC.

V and J are TRBV19 and TRBJ2-1; 12 bases match TRBD2. This CDR3 is 18 amino acids long. The V and J ends lost 2 bases and 3 bases, in that order; junction bases with no gene match: 8. The germline V gene encodes CDR1 LNHDA and CDR2 SQIVND (reference sequence). The CDR3 DNA reads as TGTGCCAGTAGTATAAATCGACTAGCGGGGGAGCTCTACAATGAGCAGTTCTTC. It yields the protein CASSINRLAGELYNEQFF.

The chain is built from TRBV7-3 and TRBJ2-2; D not resolved. CDR1 SGHTA and CDR2 FQGTGA come from the germline V gene. V was cut by 5 bases and J by 0 bases, with 10 bases left in between. The CDR3 contains 15 residues. CDR3 sequence reads: CASSESPANTGELFF. The CDR3, as DNA: TGTGCCAGCAGCGAGTCGCCGGCGAACACCGGGGAGCTGTTTTTT.

This sequence joins TRBV6-5 and TRBJ2-2, with a possible D match to TRBD2 (5 bases). Deletions cut 0 bases from V and 15 bases from J, with 20 bases between. Germline V CDR1 and CDR2: MNHEY, SVGAGI. The CDR3 is made up of 15 amino acids. The CDR3 reads CASSYSWRVGRRMFF. In DNA, the CDR3 is TGTGCCAGCAGTTACTCGTGGCGCGTAGGACGGAGGATGTTTTTT.

To note about this clone: Other DNA sequences from this sample encode an identical CDR3 as well. V and J are TRBV9 and TRBJ2-7; D is unclear. V dropped 0 bases and J dropped 1 base, with 8 bases sitting between them. The CDR3 loop spans 14 amino acids. Germline V gene data show CDR1 as SGDLS and CDR2 as YYNGEE. CDR3 in amino acids: CASSVASGSYEQYF. CDR3 DNA: TGTGCCAGCAGCGTAGCATCAGGTTCCTACGAGCAGTACTTC.